This entry features one TCR beta chain sequence. This clonotype was recorded a few times. It has no known antigen specificity. No much larger clonotype is one base removed from it; base qualities were not supplied. These data come from a study of T cell repertoires in aging, cancer and after chemotherapy (dated by TCRdb to about 2019). Concerning the study at large: Six donor age groups were covered, ranging from 30 or younger up to 70 or older, and each group contained at least three individuals. Healthy donor control TCR repertoires were recorded over several months to years and showed clear clonal overlap across re-sampling. The full dataset contained about 10 million TCR reads. Peripheral blood TCR beta repertoires from healthy donors and cancer patients were profiled to examine immunoaging and T cell reconstitution after chemotherapy. The cohort comprised 200 to 250 cancer patients, 90 to 94 with hematological and 110 to 140 with solid cancers, plus 95 healthy donors as a reference group.

TCR beta rearrangements were amplified from genomic DNA extracted from peripheral blood rather than from sorted cells or RNA. The CDR3 covers 13 residues, taking in both the cysteine and the phenylalanine. The retained sequence is limited to the CDR3, 39 bases, with the frame set at the first base. The germline V gene specifies SGHTA as CDR1 and FQGNSA as CDR2. Relative to germline, V is 1 base shorter and J is 6 bases shorter, with 10 bases between their ends. Rearranged TRB sequences spanning V, D and J segments were amplified by multiplex touch-down PCR using a mixed TRB-A/B primer pool. Illumina adapters and sample indices were attached to the amplicons in two consecutive PCR reactions using Phusion HS II polymerase. Amplicons were gel-purified using the NucleoSpin Gel and PCR Clean-up kit and were subsequently checked with Qubit and an Agilent 2100 Bioanalyzer. Libraries were sequenced on an Illumina MiSeq using 600-cycle, single-indexed, paired-end runs. As for the authors' bioinformatics: Processing of the TRB sequences was carried out with MiXCR versions 2.12 and 3.0.5. Each unique CDR3 nucleotide sequence was counted as one clone, and only productive sequences with at least two reads were retained. Repertoire metrics included Shannon diversity, evenness, clonality (one minus evenness), and alpha-parameterized diversity profiles from alpha 0 to 5. The IGoR algorithm was used to calculate generation probabilities of clones in the paired pre- and post-chemotherapy samples. The public reads were quality trimmed at Q25 with fastp and then assembled into clones with MiXCR by TCRdb, keeping productive beta chains. Rows are combined by CDR3 protein, so each entry shows the most common genes and DNA. TCRdb's processing, not the study's, gives the V and J calls here. Counted in this sample were around 10,000 distinct CDR3 sequences; under 40% of them appeared once. The top ten hold 6.5% to 9% of the sample.

On the study overall, not on this receptor specifically: The authors noted that the repertoire data do not allow conclusions about immunological memory after chemotherapy. Declining TCR diversity with age in healthy donors was mainly explained by loss of richness; in cancer patients, loss of evenness also contributed. In both cancer cohorts, median generation probability rose over the chemotherapy interval, which suggests that the repertoire was reconstituted through rebound thymic output. Compared with age-matched healthy donors, untreated patients with either hematological or solid cancers had significantly lower TCR diversity in the blood along with higher clonality.

The chain couples TRBV7-2 to TRBJ2-7; the best D guess is TRBD2, with 5 bases matching. This sequence originates from a human donor in good health. What was sequenced was blood. The CDR3 sequence is CASSLEEALEQYF. The nucleotide sequence reads as follows: TGTGCCAGCAGCTTAGAGGAGGCTCTCGAGCAGTACTTC.